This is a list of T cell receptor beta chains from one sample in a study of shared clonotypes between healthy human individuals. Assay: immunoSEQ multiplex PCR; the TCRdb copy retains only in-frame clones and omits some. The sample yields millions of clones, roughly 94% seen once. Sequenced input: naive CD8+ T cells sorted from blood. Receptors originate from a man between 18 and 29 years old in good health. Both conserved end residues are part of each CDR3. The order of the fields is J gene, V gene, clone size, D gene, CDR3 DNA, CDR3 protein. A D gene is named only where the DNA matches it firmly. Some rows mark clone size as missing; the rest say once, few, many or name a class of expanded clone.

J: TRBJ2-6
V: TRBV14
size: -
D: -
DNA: TGTGCCAGCAGATCACTGGTCTCTGGGGCCAACGTCCTGACTTTC
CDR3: CASRSLVSGANVLTF

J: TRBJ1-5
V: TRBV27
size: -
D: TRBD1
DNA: TGTGCCAGCAGTTTATGGGGACAGGGAGCTTTGCAGCCCCAGCATTTT
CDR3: CASSLWGQGALQPQHF

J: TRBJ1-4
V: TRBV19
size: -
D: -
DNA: TGTGCCAGTAGTATGGAACAGAGTAATGAAAAACTGTTTTTT
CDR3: CASSMEQSNEKLFF

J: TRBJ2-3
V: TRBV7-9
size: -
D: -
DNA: TGTGCCAGCAGCTTTAAGATGGCTGGGACAGATACGCAGTATTTT
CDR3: CASSFKMAGTDTQYF

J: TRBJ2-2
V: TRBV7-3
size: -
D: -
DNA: TGTGCCAGCAGCCCACGGACCAACAGGAACACCGGGGAGCTGTTTTTT
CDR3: CASSPRTNRNTGELFF

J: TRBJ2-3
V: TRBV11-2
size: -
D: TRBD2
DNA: TGTGCCAGCAGCTTGGGTCGGGAGGGGGATACGCAGTATTTT
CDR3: CASSLGREGDTQYF

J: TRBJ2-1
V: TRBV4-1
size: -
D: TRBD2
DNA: TGCGCCAGCAGCCTTAGAAGCGGGGGGAACTACTACAATGAGCAGTTCTTC
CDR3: CASSLRSGGNYYNEQFF

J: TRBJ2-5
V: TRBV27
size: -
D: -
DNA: TGTGCCAGCAGTTTATCCGGCCTGCGAGGGACCCAGTACTTC
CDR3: CASSLSGLRGTQYF

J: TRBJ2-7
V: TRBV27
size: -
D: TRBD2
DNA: TGTGCCAGCAGTTTATTCGGCGGGAGTTACGAGCAGTACTTC
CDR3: CASSLFGGSYEQYF

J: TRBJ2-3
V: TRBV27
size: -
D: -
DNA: TGTGCCAGCAGTCTCTCTCATCCGAGGGATACGCAGTATTTT
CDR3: CASSLSHPRDTQYF

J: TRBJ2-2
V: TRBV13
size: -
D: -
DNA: TGTGCCAGCAGCCCCCCCAACCCTAACACCGGGGAGCTGTTTTTT
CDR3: CASSPPNPNTGELFF

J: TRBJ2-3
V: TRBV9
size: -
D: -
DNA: TGTGCCAGCACCCCCTTTGGGGGCACAGATACGCAGTATTTT
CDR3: CASTPFGGTDTQYF

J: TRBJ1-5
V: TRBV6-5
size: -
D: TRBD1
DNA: TGTGCCAGCAGGCAGACAGGGGGGGATCAGCCCCAGCATTTT
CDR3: CASRQTGGDQPQHF

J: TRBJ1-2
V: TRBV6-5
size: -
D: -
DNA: TGTGCCAGCAGTTACTCCAACAACAACTATGGCTACACCTTC
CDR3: CASSYSNNNYGYTF

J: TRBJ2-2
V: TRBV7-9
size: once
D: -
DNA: TGTGCCAGCAGCCCAGATACAAACACCGGGGAGCTGTTTTTT
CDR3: CASSPDTNTGELFF

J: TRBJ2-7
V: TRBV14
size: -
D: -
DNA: TGTGCCAGCAGCCAAGACGGGAACTCCTACGAGCAGTACTTC
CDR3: CASSQDGNSYEQYF

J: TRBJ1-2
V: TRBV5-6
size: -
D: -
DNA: TGTGCCAGCAGTGGAGGTAACTATGGCTACACCTTC
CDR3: CASSGGNYGYTF

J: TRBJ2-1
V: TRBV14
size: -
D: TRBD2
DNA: TGTGCCAGCAGCCAAGGAGCGGGGGGACTAAATGAGCAGTTCTTC
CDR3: CASSQGAGGLNEQFF

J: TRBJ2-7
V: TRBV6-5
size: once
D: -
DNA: TGTGCCAGCAGTTACTACCAAAGCGGTGAGAGGGACTTC
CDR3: CASSYYQSGERDF

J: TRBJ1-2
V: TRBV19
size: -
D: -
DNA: TGTGCCAGTAGCTTGGACAGAAGCCCTTATGGCTACACCTTC
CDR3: CASSLDRSPYGYTF

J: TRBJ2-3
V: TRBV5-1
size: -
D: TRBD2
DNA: TGCGCCAGCAGAACGGCCCCCAGCGGGGGGATTGGTAGCACAGATACGCAGTATTTT
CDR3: CASRTAPSGGIGSTDTQYF

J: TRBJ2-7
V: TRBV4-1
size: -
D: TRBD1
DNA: TGCGCCAGCAGCCAAGATCCTGGGACAGGGGGCTACGAGCAGTACTTC
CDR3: CASSQDPGTGGYEQYF

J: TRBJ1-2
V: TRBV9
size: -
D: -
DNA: TGTGCCAGCAGCGCCCCCGGACCGGACTATGGCTACACCTTC
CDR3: CASSAPGPDYGYTF

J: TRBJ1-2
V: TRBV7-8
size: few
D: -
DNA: TGTGCCAGCACCCGAGTCGTCGAGGGTGACTATGGCTACACCTTC
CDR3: CASTRVVEGDYGYTF

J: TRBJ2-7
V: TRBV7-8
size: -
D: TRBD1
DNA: TGTGCCAGCAGCTTAGCCTCCGGGACAGAGGGTCCGAGCTCCTACGAGCAGTACTTC
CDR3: CASSLASGTEGPSSYEQYF

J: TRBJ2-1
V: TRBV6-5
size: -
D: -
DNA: TGTGCCAGCAGAGGATACAATGAGCAGTTCTTC
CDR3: CASRGYNEQFF

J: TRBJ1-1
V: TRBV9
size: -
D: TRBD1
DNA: TGTGCCAGCAGCGTAGGAACAGGGGGCGACACTGAAGCTTTCTTT
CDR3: CASSVGTGGDTEAFF

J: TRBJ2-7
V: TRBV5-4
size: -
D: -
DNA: TGTGCCAGCAGCTTTCACGGTTCCTACGAGCAGTACTTC
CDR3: CASSFHGSYEQYF

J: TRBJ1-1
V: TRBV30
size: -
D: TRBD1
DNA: TGTGCCTGGAGTTGGACAGGGGGAGACACTGAAGCTTTCTTT
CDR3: CAWSWTGGDTEAFF

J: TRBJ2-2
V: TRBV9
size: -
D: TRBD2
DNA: TGTGCCAGCAGCTCCGGGGGGGCGTGGACCGGGGAGCTGTTTTTT
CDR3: CASSSGGAWTGELFF

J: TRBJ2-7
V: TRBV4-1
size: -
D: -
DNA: TGCGCCAGCAGCCAAGGTCTCTATGACTACGAGCAGTACTTC
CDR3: CASSQGLYDYEQYF

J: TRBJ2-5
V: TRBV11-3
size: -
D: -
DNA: TGTGCCAGCAGCTTAGTGGCTGGAAGCGAAGAGACCCAGTACTTC
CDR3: CASSLVAGSEETQYF

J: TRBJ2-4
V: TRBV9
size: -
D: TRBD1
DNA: TGTGCCAGCAGCGTAGGTGGGGACAGGGGGCATTCGGACATTCAGTACTTC
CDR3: CASSVGGDRGHSDIQYF

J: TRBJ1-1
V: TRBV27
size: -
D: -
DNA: TGTGCCAGCAGTCCCCTAATCCCAAGAACTGAAGCTTTCTTT
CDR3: CASSPLIPRTEAFF

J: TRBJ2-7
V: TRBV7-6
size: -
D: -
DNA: TGTGCCAGCAGCTGGGGGGAGCTCTACGAGCAGTACTTC
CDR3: CASSWGELYEQYF

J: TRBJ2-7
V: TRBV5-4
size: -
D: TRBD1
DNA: TGTGCCAGCAGCAAGGGGGACAGGGTTTACGAGCAGTACTTC
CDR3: CASSKGDRVYEQYF

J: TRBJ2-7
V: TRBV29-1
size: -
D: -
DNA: TGCAGCGTTGAAGATTGGGGGGACTACGAGCAGTACTTC
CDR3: CSVEDWGDYEQYF

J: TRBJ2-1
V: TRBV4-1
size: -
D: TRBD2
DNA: TGCGCCAGCAGCCAAGACCGGACTAGTAACAATGAGCAGTTCTTC
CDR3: CASSQDRTSNNEQFF

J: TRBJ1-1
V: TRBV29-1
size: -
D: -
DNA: TGCAGCGTTGAGGTTAACCAAGGGGCTGAAGCTTTCTTT
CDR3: CSVEVNQGAEAFF

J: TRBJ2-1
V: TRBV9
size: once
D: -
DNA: TGTGCCAGCAGCCTAGTCACGGGCCCTTACAATGAGCAGTTCTTC
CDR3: CASSLVTGPYNEQFF

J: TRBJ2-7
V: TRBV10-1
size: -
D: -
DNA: TGCGCCAGCAGTACTCCGGGGCCATCTTCCTACGAGCAGTACTTC
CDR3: CASSTPGPSSYEQYF